This T cell receptor beta chain was sequenced for a study of shared clonotypes between healthy human individuals. As for this clone: Its antigen is still unknown.

This CDR3 region has 15 residues. V shed 1 base and J shed 4 bases, with 12 bases lying between them. From germline, CDR1 is SGHRS and CDR2 YFSETQ. Sequenced by immunoSEQ multiplex PCR; TCRdb stores in-frame clones only, minus some. Of about 110,000 clones in the sample, approximately 70% were seen once. The study's findings and limits: The study's rarefaction showed incomplete sorted-subset sequencing despite large depth.

The clonotype comes from a woman aged 30 to 39 in good health. The V call is TRBV5-1, the J call TRBJ2-1; no reliable D call. The material sequenced was memory CD8+ T cells sorted from blood. Subset defined: CD45RO+ cells pooled with CCR7-negative TemRA cells. The CDR3 DNA reads as TGCGCCAGCAGCTTGTGGCTAGTGTCGTACAATGAGCAGTTCTTC. This encodes CASSLWLVSYNEQFF.